A single sample is the source of the 29 T cell receptor beta chains below, sequenced in a study of OX40 agonist ivuxolimab in advanced cancers. Profiled with immunoSEQ multiplex PCR; TCRdb holds only in-frame clones, not every one. The sample has roughly 70,000 clones, 80% to 90% seen once. Specimen: CD4+ or CD8+ T cells sorted from blood, collected in a trial of the OX40 agonist ivuxolimab. The receptor source for this set is an adult with an advanced solid tumor such as melanoma, head and neck, liver or kidney cancer.

The V and J genes are TRBV7-2 and TRBJ1-3; D gene unclear. Between the trimmed V and J ends, which lost 5 bases and 0 bases, there was a span of 14 bases. The CDR3 runs 16 residues. The germline V gene has CDR1 SGHTA and CDR2 FQGNSA. The CDR3: CASSGQDTSSGNTIYF. The CDR3 DNA reads as TGTGCCAGCAGCGGGCAAGACACGAGCTCTGGAAACACCATATATTTT.

This rearrangement joins TRBV7-2 to TRBJ1-5; no reliable D call. The CDR3 consists of 15 residues. The V gene lost 4 bases and the J gene lost 0 bases, with 10 bases spanning the gap. Germline V CDR1 and CDR2: SGHTA, FQGNSA. CDR3 loop: CASSSTAYSNQPQHF. The CDR3 coding sequence is TGTGCCAGCAGCTCGACCGCTTATAGCAATCAGCCCCAGCATTTT.

The chain links TRBV4-3 to TRBJ1-6, with 12 bases fitting TRBD1. CDR1 LGHNA and CDR2 YSLEER come from the germline V gene. The CDR3 consists of 16 residues. Trimming at V came to 0 bases and at J to 9 bases, leaving 3 bases not matched to a gene. CDR3 sequence (DNA): TGCGCCAGCAGCCAAGATACGGGACAGGGGGCTTCACCCCTCCACTTT. Translating it yields CASSQDTGQGASPLHF.

CDR3 in amino acids: CAWSGGGDYEQYF. The CDR3 DNA reads as TGTGCCTGGAGTGGAGGGGGAGACTACGAGCAGTACTTC. J is TRBJ2-7 and V is TRBV30, with D possibly being TRBD1 (6 bases). Trimming removed 1 base from V and 3 bases from J, with 10 bases in between. This CDR3 comprises 13 residues. Germline CDR1 GTSNPN, CDR2 SVGIG (reference sequence).

The chain recombines TRBV19 with TRBJ2-1; TRBD1 agrees at 8 bases. CDR1 is LNHDA and CDR2 is SQIVND in the germline V gene (reference sequence). The trim removed 6 bases at V and 4 bases at J, leaving 5 bases unmatched. This CDR3 spans 14 amino acids. The CDR3: CASRDREPYNEQFF. The CDR3 DNA reads as TGTGCCAGTAGGGACAGGGAACCTTACAATGAGCAGTTCTTC.

The V call is TRBV19, the J call TRBJ2-5; 10 bases line up with TRBD2. The germline CDR1 and CDR2 sequences are LNHDA and SQIVND (reference sequence). Trimming removed 3 bases from V and 0 bases from J; junction bases left unmatched: 4. The CDR3 runs to 16 residues. The CDR3 nucleotides read TGTGCCAGTAGTATCCAGACTAGCGGGTACCAAGAGACCCAGTACTTC. Translating gives CASSIQTSGYQETQYF.

The CDR3 nucleotides are TGTGCCAGCAGCTTAAGGCAGGGGAGGACTGAAGCTTTCTTT. Amino acid sequence: CASSLRQGRTEAFF. The chain links TRBV7-2 to TRBJ1-1, with a tentative D call TRBD1 (6 bases). Looked up from germline, CDR1 is SGHTA and CDR2 is FQGNSA. This CDR3 has 14 residues. Between the trimmed V and J ends, which lost 2 bases and 5 bases, there was a span of 12 bases.

The chain combines TRBV2 with TRBJ1-5; weak D call: TRBD1 (5 bases). V lost 4 bases to trimming and J lost 0 bases, with 7 bases between them. The CDR3 spans 14 residues. The germline CDR1 and CDR2 sequences are SNHLY and FYNNEI. CDR3 sequence reads: CASSVGTSNQPQHF. Here the CDR3 DNA reads TGTGCCAGCAGTGTGGGGACTAGCAATCAGCCCCAGCATTTT.

Worth noting for this clone: The sample carries other DNA sequences with the same CDR3. The chain has TRBV7-2 and TRBJ2-7; the match to TRBD2 covers 8 bases. V lost 5 bases, J lost 0 bases, and 6 bases stayed unmatched. The CDR3 extends over 15 amino acids. Per the germline V gene, CDR1 is SGHTA and CDR2 is FQGNSA. The CDR3 DNA sequence: TGTGCCAGCAGCCTCCGGGGGGGGTACTCCTACGAGCAGTACTTC. Translating it yields CASSLRGGYSYEQYF.

V and J are TRBV7-8 and TRBJ2-5; D is uncertain. V lost 2 bases to trimming and J lost 5 bases, with 6 bases between them. Germline lookup yields CDR1 SGHVS and CDR2 FQNEAQ. The CDR3 extends over 12 amino acids. Here the CDR3 DNA reads TGTGCCAGCAGCTTACGGGTCGAGACCCAGTACTTC. As protein: CASSLRVETQYF.

The rearrangement uses TRBV5-8 and TRBJ2-7; TRBD1 might be the D (6 bases). Germline-derived CDR1 and CDR2 are SGHTS and YDEGEE. Trimming removed 7 bases at V and 6 bases at J, with 17 bases between. The CDR3 contains 13 residues. The CDR3 DNA is TGTGCCAGCTCCATCGAAGGGGGATTCGAGCAGTACTTC. Translated, it gives CASSIEGGFEQYF.

V usage is TRBV28 and J usage is TRBJ1-1; 7 bases agree with TRBD1. CDR1 and CDR2 from the germline V gene are MDHEN and SYDVKM. Germline trimming cut 5 bases from V and 1 base from J; bases unmatched to any gene: 7. The CDR3 totals 15 residues. This CDR3 reads CASSPPQGWNTEAFF. The CDR3 DNA reads as TGTGCCAGCAGTCCCCCACAGGGGTGGAACACTGAAGCTTTCTTT.

The chain is built from TRBV7-2 and TRBJ1-1, with TRBD1 identical over 8 bases. Trimming took 6 bases from V and 4 from J; bases not matched to a gene: 4. The CDR3 contains 13 residues. The germline V gene encodes CDR1 SGHTA and CDR2 FQGNSA. The CDR3, as DNA: TGTGCCAGCAGTCGACAGGGGAGCACTGAAGCTTTCTTT. Its protein is CASSRQGSTEAFF.

Only one count was recorded for this clone. The chain joins TRBV19 to TRBJ1-1; 7 bases align to TRBD1. Germline CDR1 reads LNHDA; CDR2 reads SQIVND (reference sequence). The CDR3 consists of 13 residues. Trimming cost V 5 bases and J 1 base; bases outside gene matches: 1. The CDR3 loop reads CASSQGGNTEAFF. DNA of the CDR3: TGTGCCAGTAGTCAGGGGGGGAACACTGAAGCTTTCTTT.

The gene calls are TRBV5-5 and TRBJ1-5; 8 nucleotides line up with TRBD1. There are 15 residues in the CDR3. The junction had 5 bases not matched to a gene; V was cut back by 4 bases and J by 2 bases. Germline V lookup: CDR1 SGHKS, CDR2 YYEKEE (reference sequence). This CDR3 reads CASSQGTGRNQPQHF. Here the CDR3 DNA reads TGTGCCAGCAGCCAAGGGACAGGACGCAATCAGCCCCAGCATTTT.

V and J are TRBV27 and TRBJ2-1, with 7 bases fitting TRBD2. V gave up 9 bases and J gave up 9 bases; unmatched junction bases: 5. Germline V gene sequence: CDR1 MNHEY, CDR2 SMNVEV (reference sequence). The CDR3 runs to 11 residues. The CDR3 nucleotides are TGTGCCAGTAGTGAGCGGGGTGAGCAGTTCTTC. Amino acid sequence: CASSERGEQFF.

V and J are TRBV25-1 and TRBJ2-4; no reliable D call. Germline values: CDR1 MGHDK, CDR2 SYGVNS. CDR3 length: 13 amino acids. V lost 7 bases and J lost 4, with 11 bases in between. The CDR3 sequence is CASKGDLKNIQYF. CDR3 coding DNA: TGTGCCAGCAAAGGAGACCTTAAAAACATTCAGTACTTC.

The chain links TRBV28 to TRBJ2-7, with 8 bases fitting TRBD1. V lost 0 bases, J lost 4 bases, and 8 bases stayed unmatched. Per the germline V gene, CDR1 is MDHEN and CDR2 is SYDVKM. The CDR3 length is 16 residues. CDR3 sequence (DNA): TGTGCCAGCAGTTTATGGGGACAGGAGATAGATTACGAGCAGTACTTC. Its protein product is CASSLWGQEIDYEQYF.

V is TRBV28 and J is TRBJ2-3, with D possibly TRBD2 on 5 matching bases. This CDR3 has 16 amino acids. CDR1 MDHEN and CDR2 SYDVKM come from the germline V gene. Trimming stripped 2 bases from V and 2 bases from J, with 14 bases between. Here the CDR3 DNA reads TGTGCCAGCAGTTTACTCCGAAGCGGACTCACAGATACGCAGTATTTT. Amino acid sequence: CASSLLRSGLTDTQYF.

This chain links TRBV9 with TRBJ1-2, with 10 bases lining up with TRBD1. Germline CDR1 and CDR2: SGDLS and YYNGEE. The CDR3 consists of 14 residues. Trimming removed 4 bases from V and 8 bases from J; junction bases left unmatched: 8. The CDR3 bases are TGTGCCAGCAGCCTAGAAGGACAGGGGGTAGGCTACACCTTC. Translating it yields CASSLEGQGVGYTF. Based on the CDR3 plus reference TRBV9 and TRBJ1-2, the full variable domain is DSGVTQTPKHLITATGQRVTLRCSPRSGDLSVYWYQQSLDQGLQFLIQYYNGEERAKGNILERFSAQQFPDLHSELNLSSLELGDSALYFCASSLEGQGVGYTFGSGTRLTVV.

The V gene is TRBV15, the J gene TRBJ2-7; possible D gene TRBD2, 5 bases. V was clipped by 0 bases and J by 4 bases, with 19 bases between them. Germline CDR1 is LNHNV and CDR2 is YYDKDF (reference sequence). The CDR3 extends over 17 amino acids. Written as DNA, the CDR3 is TGTGCCACCAGCAGAGATCGGAAAGGACTCACCCTATACGAGCAGTACTTC. Translating it yields CATSRDRKGLTLYEQYF.

V is TRBV18 and J is TRBJ2-2; D gene unclear. In germline, CDR1 is KGHSH, CDR2 LQKENI. Trimming shortened V by 1 base and J by 1 base, and 7 bases separated the two germline ends. The CDR3 has 15 amino acids. In DNA form, the CDR3 reads TGTGCCAGCTCACCACTGACCCAGAACACCGGGGAGCTGTTTTTT. Translated, it gives CASSPLTQNTGELFF.

The chain recombines TRBV11-2 with TRBJ2-3; D not certain. Between the trimmed V and J ends, which lost 5 bases and 8 bases, there was a span of 14 bases. This CDR3 comprises 13 residues. Looked up from germline, CDR1 is SGHAT and CDR2 is FQNNGV. The chain's CDR3 is CASSVEPPGTQYF. In nucleotides, the CDR3 is TGTGCCAGCAGCGTCGAACCTCCCGGTACGCAGTATTTT.

The J gene is TRBJ2-3, the V gene TRBV6-4; D may be TRBD2 (5 bases). In germline, CDR1 is MRHNA, CDR2 SNTAGT. V was trimmed by 3 bases and J by 8 bases, leaving 12 bases between them. This CDR3 has 13 amino acids. Here the CDR3 reads CASSEVSGSTQYF. In DNA form, the CDR3 reads TGTGCCAGCAGTGAAGTGTCGGGGAGTACGCAGTATTTT.

The J gene is TRBJ2-5, the V gene TRBV19; D might be TRBD1 (5 bases). This CDR3 is 13 amino acids long. In germline, CDR1 is LNHDA, CDR2 SQIVND (reference sequence). Trimming took 4 bases from V and 7 from J, leaving 13 bases between them. The CDR3 DNA follows: TGTGCCAGTAGTAGCCAGAAAAGGGGGACCCAGTACTTC. This sequence encodes CASSSQKRGTQYF.

The chain uses TRBV5-6 and TRBJ2-3; weak D call: TRBD1 (5 bases). Germline V lookup: CDR1 SGHDT, CDR2 YYEEEE. This CDR3 has 18 residues. V lost 1 base to trimming and J lost 3 bases, with 21 bases between them. CDR3 amino acids: CASSLWHFPGARTDTQYF. Here the CDR3 DNA reads TGTGCCAGCAGCTTGTGGCACTTTCCTGGGGCCCGGACAGATACGCAGTATTTT.

The chain uses TRBV6-1 and TRBJ2-7; TRBD2 is a possible D gene (6 bases). The V gene lost 6 bases and the J gene lost 2 bases, with 17 bases spanning the gap. CDR1 MNHNS and CDR2 SASEGT come from the germline V gene. This CDR3 is built from 15 residues. CDR3 nucleotides: TGTGCCAGCAGGCGGGGTAACGGGGTGCCCTACGAGCAGTACTTC. Its protein is CASRRGNGVPYEQYF.

The chain uses TRBV19 and TRBJ2-2; 7 bases are a match to TRBD1. V shed 4 bases, J shed 3 bases, and the junction held 5 bases outside the gene matches. Germline-derived CDR1 and CDR2 are LNHDA and SQIVND (reference sequence). The CDR3 runs to 15 residues. CDR3 DNA: TGTGCCAGTAGTAGGGGGACAGTGGACACCGGGGAGCTGTTTTTT. This sequence encodes CASSRGTVDTGELFF.

The sample holds one count of this clone. The genes are TRBV15 and TRBJ2-3, with 7 bases aligning to TRBD2. Looked up from germline, CDR1 is LNHNV and CDR2 is YYDKDF (reference sequence). With V trimmed by 4 bases and J by 2 bases, 9 bases remained unmatched. The CDR3 spans 16 residues. The CDR3, as DNA: TGTGCCACCAGCACACGACTAGCAGAATCCACAGATACGCAGTATTTT. Encoded protein: CATSTRLAESTDTQYF.